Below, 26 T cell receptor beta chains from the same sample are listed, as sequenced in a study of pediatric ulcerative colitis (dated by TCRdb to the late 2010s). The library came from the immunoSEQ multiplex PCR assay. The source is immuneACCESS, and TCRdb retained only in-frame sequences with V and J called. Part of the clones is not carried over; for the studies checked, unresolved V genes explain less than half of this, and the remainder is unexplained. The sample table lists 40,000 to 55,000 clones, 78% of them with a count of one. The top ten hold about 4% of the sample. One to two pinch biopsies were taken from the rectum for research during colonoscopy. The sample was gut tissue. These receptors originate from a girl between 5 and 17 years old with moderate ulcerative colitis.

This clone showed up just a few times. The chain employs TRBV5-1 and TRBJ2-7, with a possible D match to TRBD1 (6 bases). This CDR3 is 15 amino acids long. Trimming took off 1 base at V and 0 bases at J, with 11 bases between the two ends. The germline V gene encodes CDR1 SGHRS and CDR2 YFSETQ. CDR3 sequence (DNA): TGCGCCAGCAGCTTGATGTCAGGGGACTCCTACGAGCAGTACTTC. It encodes CASSLMSGDSYEQYF.

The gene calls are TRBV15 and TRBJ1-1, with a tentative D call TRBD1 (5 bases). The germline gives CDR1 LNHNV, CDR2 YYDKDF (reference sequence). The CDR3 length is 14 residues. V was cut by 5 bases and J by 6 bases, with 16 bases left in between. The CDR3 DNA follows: TGTGCCACCAGCGATTACCGAGGGACGGCTGAAGCTTTCTTT. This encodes CATSDYRGTAEAFF.

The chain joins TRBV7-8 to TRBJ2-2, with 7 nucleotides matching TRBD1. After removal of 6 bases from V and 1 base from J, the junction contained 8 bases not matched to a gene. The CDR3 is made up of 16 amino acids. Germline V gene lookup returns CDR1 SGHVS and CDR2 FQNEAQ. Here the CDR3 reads CASSSTGILNTGELFF. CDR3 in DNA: TGTGCCAGCAGTTCGACAGGGATCTTGAACACCGGGGAGCTGTTTTTT.

This CDR3 is CASSQDHNRPTSYEQYF. The CDR3 nucleotides read TGCGCCAGCAGCCAAGATCACAACAGGCCTACATCCTACGAGCAGTACTTC. The V and J genes are TRBV4-1 and TRBJ2-7, with D maybe TRBD1 (5 bases). This CDR3 contains 17 residues. The germline gives CDR1 MGHRA, CDR2 YSYEKL. V gave up 0 bases and J gave up 1 base, with 16 bases separating them.

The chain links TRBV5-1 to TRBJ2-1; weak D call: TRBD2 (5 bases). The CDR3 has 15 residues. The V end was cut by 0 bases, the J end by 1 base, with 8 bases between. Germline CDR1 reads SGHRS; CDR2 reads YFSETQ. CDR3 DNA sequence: TGCGCCAGCAGCTTGGGAGGGAAGTCCTACAATGAGCAGTTCTTC. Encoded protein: CASSLGGKSYNEQFF.

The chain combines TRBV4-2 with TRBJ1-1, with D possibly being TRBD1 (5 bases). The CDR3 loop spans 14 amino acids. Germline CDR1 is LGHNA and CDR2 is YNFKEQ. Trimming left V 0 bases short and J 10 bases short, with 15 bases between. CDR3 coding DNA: TGTGCCAGCAGCCAAGATAGAGGGGTTCCTGGAGCTTTCTTT. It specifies CASSQDRGVPGAFF.

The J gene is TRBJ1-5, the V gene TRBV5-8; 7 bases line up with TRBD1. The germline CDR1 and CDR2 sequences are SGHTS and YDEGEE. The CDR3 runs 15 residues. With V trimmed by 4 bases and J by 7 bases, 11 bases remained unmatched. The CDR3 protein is CASSGPGTVKQPQHF. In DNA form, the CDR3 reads TGTGCCAGCAGCGGACCCGGGACAGTAAAGCAGCCCCAGCATTTT.

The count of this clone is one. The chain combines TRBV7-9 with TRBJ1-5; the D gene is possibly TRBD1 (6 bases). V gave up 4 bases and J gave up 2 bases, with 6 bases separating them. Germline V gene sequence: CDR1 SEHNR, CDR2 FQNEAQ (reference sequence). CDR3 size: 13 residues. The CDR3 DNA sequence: TGTGCCAGCAGCTGGACAGGCAATCAGCCCCAGCATTTT. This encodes CASSWTGNQPQHF.

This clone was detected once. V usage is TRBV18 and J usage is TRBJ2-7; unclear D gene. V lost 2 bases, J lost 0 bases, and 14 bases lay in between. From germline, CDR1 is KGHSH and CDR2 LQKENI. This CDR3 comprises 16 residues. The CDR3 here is CASSPSGRISSYEQYF. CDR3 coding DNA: TGTGCCAGCTCACCATCCGGCAGGATTAGCTCCTACGAGCAGTACTTC.

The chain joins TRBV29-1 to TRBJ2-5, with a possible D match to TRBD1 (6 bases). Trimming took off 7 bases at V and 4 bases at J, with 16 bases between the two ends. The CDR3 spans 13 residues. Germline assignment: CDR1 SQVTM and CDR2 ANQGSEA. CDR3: CSAHYRVRETQYF. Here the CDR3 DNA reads TGCAGCGCACACTACAGGGTTCGAGAGACCCAGTACTTC.

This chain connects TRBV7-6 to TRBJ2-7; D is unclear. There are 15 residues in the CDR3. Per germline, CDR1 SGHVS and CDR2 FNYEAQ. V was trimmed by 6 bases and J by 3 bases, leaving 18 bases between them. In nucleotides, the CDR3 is TGTGCCAGCAGTCAAGCGAGTAGCCCTATCTACGAGCAGTACTTC. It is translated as CASSQASSPIYEQYF.

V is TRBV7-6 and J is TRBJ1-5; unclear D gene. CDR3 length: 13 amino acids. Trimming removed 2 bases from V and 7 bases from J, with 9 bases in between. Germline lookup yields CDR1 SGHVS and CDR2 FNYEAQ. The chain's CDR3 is CASSLSVGQPQHF. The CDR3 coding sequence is TGTGCCAGCAGCTTAAGTGTTGGACAGCCCCAGCATTTT.

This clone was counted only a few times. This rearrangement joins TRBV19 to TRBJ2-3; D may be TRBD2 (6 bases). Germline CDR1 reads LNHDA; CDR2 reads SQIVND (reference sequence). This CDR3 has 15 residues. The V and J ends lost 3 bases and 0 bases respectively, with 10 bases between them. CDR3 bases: TGTGCCAGTAGTATTGAGGGACTTAGCACAGATACGCAGTATTTT. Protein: CASSIEGLSTDTQYF.

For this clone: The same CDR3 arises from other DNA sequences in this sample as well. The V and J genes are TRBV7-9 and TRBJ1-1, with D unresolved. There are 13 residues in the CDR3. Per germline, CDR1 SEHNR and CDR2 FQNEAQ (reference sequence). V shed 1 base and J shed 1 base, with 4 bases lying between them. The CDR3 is CASSLGANTEAFF. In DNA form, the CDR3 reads TGTGCCAGCAGCTTAGGTGCGAACACTGAAGCTTTCTTT.

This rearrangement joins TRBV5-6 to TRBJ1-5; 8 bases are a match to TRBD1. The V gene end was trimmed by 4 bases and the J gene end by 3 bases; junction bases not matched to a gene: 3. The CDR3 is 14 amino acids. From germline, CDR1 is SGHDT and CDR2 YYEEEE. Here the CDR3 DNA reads TGTGCCAGCAGCGTCAGGGGGCTCAATCAGCCCCAGCATTTT. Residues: CASSVRGLNQPQHF.

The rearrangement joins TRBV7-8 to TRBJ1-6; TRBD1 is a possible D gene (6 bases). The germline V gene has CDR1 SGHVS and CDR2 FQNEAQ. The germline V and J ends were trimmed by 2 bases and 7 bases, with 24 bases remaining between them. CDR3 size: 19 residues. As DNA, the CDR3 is TGTGCCAGCAGCTTATTTTTTCGAACGGGGGCACGGCAAAATTCACCCCTCCACTTT. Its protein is CASSLFFRTGARQNSPLHF.

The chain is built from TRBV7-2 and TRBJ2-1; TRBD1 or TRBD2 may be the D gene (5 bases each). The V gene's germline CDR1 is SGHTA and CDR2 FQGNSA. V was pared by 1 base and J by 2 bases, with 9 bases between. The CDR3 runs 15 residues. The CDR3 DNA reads TGTGCCAGCAGCTTAGGTCCGGGACCCTACAATGAGCAGTTCTTC. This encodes CASSLGPGPYNEQFF.

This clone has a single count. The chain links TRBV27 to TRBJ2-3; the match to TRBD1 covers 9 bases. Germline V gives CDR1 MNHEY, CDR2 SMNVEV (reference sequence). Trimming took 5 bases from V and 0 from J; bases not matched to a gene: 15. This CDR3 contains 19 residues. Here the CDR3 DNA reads TGTGCCAGCAGTACACGGACAGGGGCGAAACCTTCTAGCACAGATACGCAGTATTTT. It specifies CASSTRTGAKPSSTDTQYF.

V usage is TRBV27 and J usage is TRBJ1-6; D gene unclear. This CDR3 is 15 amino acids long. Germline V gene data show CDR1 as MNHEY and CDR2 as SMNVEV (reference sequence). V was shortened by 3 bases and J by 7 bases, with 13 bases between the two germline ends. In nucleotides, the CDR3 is TGTGCCAGCAGTTTTGTGATCGCTCAAAATTCACCCCTCCACTTT. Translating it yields CASSFVIAQNSPLHF.

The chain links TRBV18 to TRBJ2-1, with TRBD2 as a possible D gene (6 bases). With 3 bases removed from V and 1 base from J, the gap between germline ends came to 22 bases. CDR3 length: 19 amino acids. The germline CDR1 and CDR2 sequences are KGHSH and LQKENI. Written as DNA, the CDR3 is TGTGCCAGCTCACCGCCGGCCGGGACTCAGCTTAATTCCTACAATGAGCAGTTCTTC. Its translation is CASSPPAGTQLNSYNEQFF.

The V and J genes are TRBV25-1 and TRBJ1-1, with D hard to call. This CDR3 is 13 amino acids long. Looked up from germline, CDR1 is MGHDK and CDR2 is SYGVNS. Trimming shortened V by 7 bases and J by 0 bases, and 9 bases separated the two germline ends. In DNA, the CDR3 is TGTGCCAGCACCTCCCCCTTGAACACTGAAGCTTTCTTT. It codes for CASTSPLNTEAFF.

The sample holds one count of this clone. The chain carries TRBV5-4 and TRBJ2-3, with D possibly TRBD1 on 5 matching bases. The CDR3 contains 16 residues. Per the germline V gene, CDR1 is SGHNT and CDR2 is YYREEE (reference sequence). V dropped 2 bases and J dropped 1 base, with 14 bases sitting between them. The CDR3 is CASSFGSGRGTDTQYF. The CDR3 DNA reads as TGTGCCAGCAGCTTTGGGTCAGGGCGAGGCACAGATACGCAGTATTTT. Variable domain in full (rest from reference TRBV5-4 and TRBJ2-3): ETGVTQSPTHLIKTRGQQVTLRCSSQSGHNTVSWYQQALGQGPQFIFQYYREEENGRGNFPPRFSGLQFPNYSSELNVNALELDDSALYLCASSFGSGRGTDTQYFGPGTRLTVL.

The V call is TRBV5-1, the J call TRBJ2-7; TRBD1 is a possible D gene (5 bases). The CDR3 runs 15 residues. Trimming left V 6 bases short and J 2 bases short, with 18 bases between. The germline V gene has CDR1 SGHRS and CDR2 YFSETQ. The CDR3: CASTLDSFPTYEQYF. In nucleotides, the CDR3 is TGCGCCAGCACCTTAGACAGTTTTCCCACCTACGAGCAGTACTTC.

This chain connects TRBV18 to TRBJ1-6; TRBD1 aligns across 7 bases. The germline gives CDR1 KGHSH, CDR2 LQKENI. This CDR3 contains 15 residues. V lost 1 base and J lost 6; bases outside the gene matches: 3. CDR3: CASSPRGTVNSPLHF. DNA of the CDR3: TGTGCCAGCTCACCACGAGGGACAGTTAATTCACCCCTCCACTTT.

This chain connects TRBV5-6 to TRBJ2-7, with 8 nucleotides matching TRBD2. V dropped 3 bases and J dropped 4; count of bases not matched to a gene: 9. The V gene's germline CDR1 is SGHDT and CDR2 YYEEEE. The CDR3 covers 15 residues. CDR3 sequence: CASSWGVAGPYEQYF. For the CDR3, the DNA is TGTGCCAGCAGCTGGGGGGTAGCGGGGCCTTACGAGCAGTACTTC.

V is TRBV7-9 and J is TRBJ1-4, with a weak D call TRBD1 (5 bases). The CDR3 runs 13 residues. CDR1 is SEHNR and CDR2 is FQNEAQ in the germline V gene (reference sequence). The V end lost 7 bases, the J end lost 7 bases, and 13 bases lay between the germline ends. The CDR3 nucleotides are TGTGCCAGCATGCGGGGCTTAGGTGAAAAACTGTTTTTT. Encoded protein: CASMRGLGEKLFF.